These 28 T cell receptor beta chains were sequenced from one sample in a study of Ad26.COV2.S vaccination and SARS-CoV-2 variants. The treatment here: around 19 received Ad26.COV2.S at low or high dose, single or two shots; about 5 received placebo; per-sample allocation not given. Collection of the samples took place on day 63 after the first injection of vaccine or placebo. The table came from immunoSEQ multiplex PCR; TCRdb's copy has only in-frame clones and leaves some out. The sample records 350,000 to 450,000 clones, approximately 90% being singletons. The input for sequencing was peripheral blood, taken in a trial of Ad26.COV2.S vaccine versus placebo. The source is a person between 18 and 65 years old who received the Ad26.COV2.S COVID-19 vaccine or a placebo.

V usage is TRBV7-9 and J usage is TRBJ2-5; 8 bases agree with TRBD2. Germline CDR1 is SEHNR and CDR2 is FQNEAQ (reference sequence). The CDR3 has 16 residues. Unmatched junction bases numbered 8, after V lost 1 base and J lost 4 bases. The CDR3 nucleotides are TGTGCCAGCAGCTTAGTAGCGGGGACGGGGGGAGAGACCCAGTACTTC. Translation: CASSLVAGTGGETQYF.

The chain is built from TRBV4-1 and TRBJ2-1; TRBD2 matches at 9 bases. Germline trimming cut 0 bases from V and 6 bases from J; bases unmatched to any gene: 3. This CDR3 has 15 amino acids. The germline gives CDR1 MGHRA, CDR2 YSYEKL. The CDR3 reads CASSQEREGRNEQFF. CDR3 nucleotides: TGCGCCAGCAGCCAAGAGCGGGAGGGCCGCAATGAGCAGTTCTTC.

The chain links TRBV21-1 to TRBJ2-7; the D call of TRBD1 is as the table states it, not checked on the DNA. TRBV21-1 is listed as a pseudogene. The CDR3 extends over 14 amino acids. The CDR3 DNA sequence: TGTGCCAGCAGCCCCCAGGACAGCCGCCACGAGCAGTACTTC. Residues: CASSPQDSRHEQYF.

V and J are TRBV19 and TRBJ2-5; D is possibly TRBD1 (6 bases). The V end lost 3 bases, the J end lost 1 base, and 12 bases lay between the germline ends. This CDR3 has 15 amino acids. Germline V gene sequence: CDR1 LNHDA, CDR2 SQIVND (reference sequence). The CDR3 is CASSMLGATQETQYF. The DNA of the CDR3 is TGTGCCAGTAGTATGTTGGGGGCGACCCAAGAGACCCAGTACTTC.

This chain uses TRBV5-1 with TRBJ2-7, with D possibly matching TRBD2 (6 bases). Looked up from germline, CDR1 is SGHRS and CDR2 is YFSETQ. Deletions cut 1 base from V and 4 bases from J, with 9 bases between. The CDR3 totals 13 residues. CDR3 nucleotides: TGCGCCAGCAGCTTGCCCGGGACTTACGAGCAGTACTTC. Its protein is CASSLPGTYEQYF.

The chain recombines TRBV28 with TRBJ2-7, with 9 bases fitting TRBD1. The trim removed 9 bases at V and 3 bases at J, leaving 6 bases unmatched. The CDR3 has 13 amino acids. CDR1 and CDR2 (germline): MDHEN, SYDVKM. CDR3 protein: CASWGQGIYEQYF. The CDR3 DNA sequence: TGTGCCAGTTGGGGACAGGGAATCTACGAGCAGTACTTC.

V usage is TRBV9 and J usage is TRBJ1-2; maybe TRBD1 (6 bases). The germline gives CDR1 SGDLS, CDR2 YYNGEE. V lost 4 bases and J 4 bases, leaving 17 bases between the germline ends. The CDR3 spans 15 residues. CDR3 amino acids: CASSPSPGVGYGYTF. The CDR3, as DNA: TGTGCCAGCAGCCCATCGCCAGGGGTGGGCTATGGCTACACCTTC. Using reference TRBV9 and TRBJ1-2 for the parts outside the CDR3, the full variable domain is DSGVTQTPKHLITATGQRVTLRCSPRSGDLSVYWYQQSLDQGLQFLIQYYNGEERAKGNILERFSAQQFPDLHSELNLSSLELGDSALYFCASSPSPGVGYGYTFGSGTRLTVV.

The chain has TRBV3-1 (or the pseudogene TRBV3-2) and TRBJ1-3, with D possibly being TRBD1 (6 bases). CDR3 length: 14 residues. Per the germline V gene, CDR1 is LGHDT and CDR2 is YNNKEL (reference sequence). With 4 bases removed from V and 3 bases from J, the gap between germline ends came to 10 bases. The CDR3 nucleotides are TGTGCCAGCAGCCGACAGGACGTTGGAAACACCATATATTTT. Amino acids: CASSRQDVGNTIYF.

V gene TRBV6-5 combines with J gene TRBJ1-6; 7 bases agree with TRBD1. Germline V lookup: CDR1 MNHEY, CDR2 SVGAGI. After removal of 6 bases from V and 7 bases from J, the junction contained 3 bases not matched to a gene. CDR3 length: 13 amino acids. CDR3 bases: TGTGCCAGCAGGACAGGGTGGAATTCACCCCTCCACTTT. Protein sequence: CASRTGWNSPLHF.

CDR3 loop: CASSLGGLETKQYF. The CDR3 bases are TGTGCCAGCAGCTTGGGCGGACTAGAGACTAAGCAGTACTTC. The J gene is TRBJ2-7, the V gene TRBV7-2; 7 bases fit TRBD2. The V segment lost 3 bases and the J segment 8 bases; nucleotides outside the gene matches: 10. The CDR3 length is 14 residues. Per germline, CDR1 SGHTA and CDR2 FQGNSA.

As for this clone: Other DNA sequences in this sample translate to the same CDR3. CDR3 sequence reads: CASSPTRNEQFF. CDR3 in DNA: TGTGCCAGCAGCCCCACCAGAAATGAGCAGTTCTTC. The J gene is TRBJ2-1, the V gene TRBV7-2; D is uncertain. Trimming cost V 5 bases and J 7 bases, with 9 bases left between them. The CDR3 has 12 amino acids. CDR1 SGHTA and CDR2 FQGNSA come from the germline V gene.

This chain links TRBV3-1 (or the pseudogene TRBV3-2) with TRBJ2-2; 12 bases agree with TRBD2. CDR1 and CDR2 from the germline V gene are LGHDT and YNNKEL (reference sequence). J gave up 1 base and V 6 bases, and 9 bases lay outside the gene matches. The CDR3 is made up of 18 amino acids. The CDR3 loop is CASSRRLAGVRNTGELFF. CDR3 coding DNA: TGTGCCAGCAGTCGGAGACTAGCGGGAGTTCGGAACACCGGGGAGCTGTTTTTT.

The V gene is TRBV7-9, the J gene TRBJ1-1; 9 bases align to TRBD1. This CDR3 is 15 amino acids long. The germline gives CDR1 SEHNR, CDR2 FQNEAQ (reference sequence). The V gene end was trimmed by 10 bases and the J gene end by 2 bases; junction bases not matched to a gene: 11. The CDR3 is CAITPRQGDNTEAFF. CDR3 nucleotides: TGTGCCATTACACCGCGACAGGGGGACAACACTGAAGCTTTCTTT.

This CDR3 reads CASSEGGQHSYEQYF. Written as DNA, the CDR3 is TGTGCCAGCTCTGAGGGGGGACAGCACTCCTACGAGCAGTACTTC. The rearrangement uses TRBV6-5 and TRBJ2-7; perhaps TRBD1 as D (7 bases). Germline CDR1 is MNHEY and CDR2 is SVGAGI. The V gene lost 8 bases and the J gene lost 0 bases, with 17 bases spanning the gap. CDR3 size: 15 residues.

The chain uses TRBV28 and TRBJ2-7, with 12 bases lining up with TRBD1. V shed 4 bases and J 7 bases; nucleotides not matched to a gene: 5. Germline V gene lookup returns CDR1 MDHEN and CDR2 SYDVKM. There are 14 residues in the CDR3. The CDR3, as DNA: TGTGCCAGCAGTTCGGGACAGGGGGCGGGGGAGCAGTACTTC. As protein: CASSSGQGAGEQYF.

The J gene is TRBJ2-5, the V gene TRBV9; perhaps TRBD1 as D (6 bases). The germline CDR1 and CDR2 sequences are SGDLS and YYNGEE. This CDR3 is 15 amino acids long. V gave up 0 bases and J gave up 2 bases, with 11 bases separating them. The CDR3 DNA sequence: TGTGCCAGCAGCGTAGGGACAGCTCTTCAAGAGACCCAGTACTTC. This codes for CASSVGTALQETQYF.

The chain joins TRBV11-2 to TRBJ2-3; D unclear. This CDR3 comprises 16 residues. CDR1 and CDR2 (germline): SGHAT, FQNNGV. Trimming pared 5 bases from V and 0 bases from J, leaving 15 bases between. CDR3 nucleotides: TGTGCCAGCAGCATCTTTGGGGTCTCTAGCACAGATACGCAGTATTTT. Its protein is CASSIFGVSSTDTQYF.

This chain joins TRBV4-2 and TRBJ1-4; no definite D call. The germline CDR1 and CDR2 sequences are LGHNA and YNFKEQ. Trimming removed 4 bases at V and 3 bases at J, with 12 bases between. This CDR3 contains 15 residues. The CDR3 spells CASSPGGLANEKLFF. The CDR3 region has the DNA TGTGCCAGCAGCCCCGGTGGGCTGGCTAATGAAAAACTGTTTTTT.

The chain is built from TRBV5-8 and TRBJ1-2; TRBD1 aligns across 8 bases. The ends lost 0 bases at V and 4 bases at J; junction bases unmatched: 2. The CDR3 totals 14 residues. The germline V gene has CDR1 SGHTS and CDR2 YDEGEE. CDR3 amino acids: CASSLGQGSYGYTF. CDR3 in DNA: TGTGCCAGCAGCTTGGGACAGGGGAGCTATGGCTACACCTTC.

The chain recombines TRBV18 with TRBJ2-5, with 7 bases fitting TRBD2. Germline values: CDR1 KGHSH, CDR2 LQKENI. V lost 5 bases to trimming and J lost 0 bases; unmatched junction nucleotides: 3. CDR3 length: 14 residues. CDR3 coding DNA: TGTGCCAGCTCATATCTAGCGGACCAAGAGACCCAGTACTTC. Protein product: CASSYLADQETQYF. Looking up the rest from reference TRBV18 and TRBJ2-5 gives the full variable domain: NAGVMQNPRHLVRRRGQEARLRCSPMKGHSHVYWYRQLPEEGLKFMVYLQKENIIDESGMPKERFSAEFPKEGPSILRIQQVVRGDSAAYFCASSYLADQETQYFGPGTRLLVL.

The J gene is TRBJ1-2, the V gene TRBV5-4; TRBD1 might be the D (5 bases). The CDR3 sequence is 13 residues long. V lost 4 bases, J lost 8 bases, and 15 bases lay in between. Per germline, CDR1 SGHNT and CDR2 YYREEE (reference sequence). CDR3 sequence reads: CASSPPGAQGYTF. The CDR3 DNA follows: TGTGCCAGCAGCCCGCCCGGGGCCCAAGGCTACACCTTC.

The rearrangement uses TRBV7-3 and TRBJ2-5, with D perhaps matching TRBD2 (6 bases). The CDR3 loop spans 16 amino acids. V was shortened by 4 bases and J by 5 bases, with 20 bases between the two germline ends. Germline V gene data show CDR1 as SGHTA and CDR2 as FQGTGA. CDR3 loop: CASSSGRGELQETQYF. DNA of the CDR3: TGTGCCAGCAGCTCGGGGCGCGGGGAGTTGCAGGAGACCCAGTACTTC. The whole variable domain, filled in from reference TRBV7-3 and TRBJ2-5, reads GAGVSQTPSNKVTEKGKYVELRCDPISGHTALYWYRQSLGQGPEFLIYFQGTGAADDSGLPNDRFFAVRPEGSVSTLKIQRTERGDSAVYLCASSSGRGELQETQYFGPGTRLLVL.

This rearrangement joins TRBV3-1 (or the pseudogene TRBV3-2) to TRBJ1-1; 10 bases match TRBD1. Germline CDR1 reads LGHDT; CDR2 reads YNNKEL (reference sequence). The CDR3 is 15 amino acids. J was trimmed by 7 bases and V by 4 bases; bases with no gene match: 9. CDR3 sequence: CASSRARQGASEAFF. CDR3 DNA sequence: TGTGCCAGCAGCCGAGCGCGACAGGGGGCGAGTGAAGCTTTCTTT.

The chain employs TRBV28 and TRBJ1-4, with D unresolved. The CDR3 loop spans 13 amino acids. CDR1 is MDHEN, CDR2 SYDVKM, per germline. The V and J ends lost 4 bases and 13 bases respectively, with 16 bases between them. CDR3 DNA: TGTGCCAGCAGTTCCACCCGACATGGCGGACTGTTTTTT. This gives the protein CASSSTRHGGLFF.

The chain joins TRBV18 to TRBJ1-1; 7 bases match TRBD1. The CDR3 loop spans 13 amino acids. Germline values: CDR1 KGHSH, CDR2 LQKENI. V was clipped by 4 bases and J by 6 bases; unmatched bases: 5. The CDR3 sequence: CASSLDRVAEAFF. CDR3 nucleotide sequence: TGTGCCAGCTCACTTGACAGGGTGGCTGAAGCTTTCTTT.

The gene calls are TRBV11-3 and TRBJ2-5; D is perhaps TRBD2 (6 bases). Germline CDR1 reads SGHNT; CDR2 reads YENEEA. This CDR3 has 14 residues. V dropped 1 base and J dropped 5 bases, with 11 bases sitting between them. The CDR3 reads CASSLVAGFETQYF. The CDR3 coding sequence is TGTGCCAGCAGCTTAGTGGCGGGATTCGAGACCCAGTACTTC.

The rearrangement links TRBV5-1 to TRBJ2-5; D is possibly TRBD1 or TRBD2 (5 bases each). V lost 5 bases, J lost 5 bases, and 16 bases lay in between. CDR1 and CDR2 from the germline V gene are SGHRS and YFSETQ. This CDR3 has 14 residues. The CDR3 DNA is TGCGCCAGCAGTCCCGGGGCCGGCGGCGAGACCCAGTACTTC. It specifies CASSPGAGGETQYF.

The J gene is TRBJ2-1, the V gene TRBV14, with 12 bases identical to TRBD2. V shed 4 bases and J 7 bases; nucleotides not matched to a gene: 8. Germline CDR1 and CDR2: SGHDN and FVKESK. The CDR3 runs 16 residues. CDR3 coding DNA: TGTGCCAGCAGCCGAAACCTAGCGGGAGGGCATAATGAGCAGTTCTTC. Amino acids: CASSRNLAGGHNEQFF. Filled out from reference TRBV14 and TRBJ2-1, the complete variable domain reads EAGVTQFPSHSVIEKGQTVTLRCDPISGHDNLYWYRRVMGKEIKFLLHFVKESKQDESGMPNNRFLAERTGGTYSTLKVQPAELEDSGVYFCASSRNLAGGHNEQFFGPGTRLTVL.